The TCR beta chain described here comes from a study of OX40 agonist ivuxolimab in advanced cancers. General observations from the study: Antigen specificity was not determined for the expanded peripheral T cells.

With regard to this clone: The target antigen is unknown.

The method was immunoSEQ multiplex PCR; TCRdb's version includes in-frame clones alone and lacks a portion of them. The sample carries about 90,000 clones, 91% recorded once. Germline-derived CDR1 and CDR2 are SQVTM and ANQGSEA. The CDR3 contains 12 residues. V and J are TRBV29-1 and TRBJ2-5; D uncertain. Gene TRBJ2-7 matches the end of the DNA better, so the J call may be wrong. The sequence was obtained from an adult with an advanced solid tumor such as melanoma, head and neck, liver or kidney cancer. The sample consisted of CD4+ or CD8+ T cells sorted from blood, taken in a trial of the OX40 agonist ivuxolimab. CDR3 coding DNA: TGCAGCGTTGAAAAATTACCCTACGAGCAGTACTTC. Its translation is CSVEKLPYEQYF.